This TCR beta chain was obtained from a study of T cell responses to AZD1222 COVID-19 vaccine (dated by TCRdb to about 2021). With respect to the entire study: Because spike-specific TCR depth and breadth did not differ between the two schedules, AZD1222 recipients who got a second dose at roughly 4 weeks were pooled with those who got a second dose at roughly 12 weeks. A total of over 230 trial participants underwent TCR sequencing, of whom 207 received two doses of AZD1222 and approximately 25 received two doses of the MenACWY control vaccine. Trial participants were enrolled into age subgroups of 18-55, 56-69 and 70-plus years, which contained around 150, 29 and 61 TCR-sequenced participants, respectively. Study-wide conclusions, independent of this receptor: Reportedly, close to half of the unique spike-specific TCRs recognized epitopes lying outside the regions that are mutated in the B.1.351 and B.1.1.7 variants. Vaccine-associated CD4 TCRs spanned the whole spike protein, with dominant responses in regions 160-218 and 743-854. Participants were mostly white British and included more females than males, and it was suggested by the authors that clonal diversity may have been underestimated. Because no samples from the day 14 peak response were available, repertoires could be characterized only after the peak T cell response. The 56-69-year group was small, and its depth increase did not reach significance, likely because of low power. A significant rise in spike-specific TCR breadth and depth was observed after two AZD1222 doses relative to day 0 and relative to MenACWY recipients. Conclusions about previously exposed vaccinees were limited because only six AZD1222 recipients were SARS-CoV-2 seropositive at baseline.

The sample's time point label, decoded: baseline before first vaccination. Vaccinee samples were obtained from the UK trials COV001 and COV002, which included a single-blind randomized controlled phase 2/3 trial of AZD1222 (ChAdOx1 nCoV-19) in healthy adults. For TCRbeta chain sequencing, PBMC samples were collected from trial participants at day 0 and at day 28 after the second dose. Worth noting for this clone: Its antigen remains undetermined. No much larger clone exists at a distance of one base, and base qualities are not known.

The CDR3 regions of human TCRbeta chains were analyzed by immunosequencing. Per the original workflow: Repertoire TCRs were checked for matches against a reference library of SARS-CoV-2-specific TCRs that had been generated using the MIRA antigen-specificity platform. Breadth was defined as the fraction of unique TCRs that were SARS-CoV-2-associated, and depth was defined as the fraction of total T cells that were SARS-CoV-2-associated. Using the MIRA data, each spike-specific TCR was assigned both to the spike region to which the TCR was reactive and to a CD4 or CD8 class. Log10-transformed breadth and depth values were compared by one-way ANOVA with Sidak's multiple comparisons tests. TCRdb re-hosts the immuneACCESS table, in-frame sequences only. Its copies lack some clones; in the studies checked, an unresolved V gene accounts for under half of them, and the cause for the rest is not known. V and J calls and clone size follow that table, whereas D and trimming were derived from the DNA. The sample table shows 150,000 or so clones, and 70% to 90% are seen once. The leading ten clones occupy 2% to 2.5% of the sample.

Per the germline V gene, LGHNA is the CDR1 and YSLEER is the CDR2. V was cut back by 5 bases and J by 5 bases, leaving a gap of 15 bases between them. The CDR3 runs 14 amino acids, cysteine and phenylalanine included. The entry retains the CDR3 DNA only, 42 bases that are in frame from base 1. This TCR was recovered from an adult in good health. Sequenced material: peripheral blood, taken on day 0 of AZD1222 vaccination. The chain employs TRBV4-3 and TRBJ1-1; D gene: possibly TRBD1, on 6 matching bases. The DNA sequence follows: TGCGCCAGCAGCTCCCAAGACAGGAGAACTGAAGCTTTCTTT. It is translated as CASSSQDRRTEAFF.